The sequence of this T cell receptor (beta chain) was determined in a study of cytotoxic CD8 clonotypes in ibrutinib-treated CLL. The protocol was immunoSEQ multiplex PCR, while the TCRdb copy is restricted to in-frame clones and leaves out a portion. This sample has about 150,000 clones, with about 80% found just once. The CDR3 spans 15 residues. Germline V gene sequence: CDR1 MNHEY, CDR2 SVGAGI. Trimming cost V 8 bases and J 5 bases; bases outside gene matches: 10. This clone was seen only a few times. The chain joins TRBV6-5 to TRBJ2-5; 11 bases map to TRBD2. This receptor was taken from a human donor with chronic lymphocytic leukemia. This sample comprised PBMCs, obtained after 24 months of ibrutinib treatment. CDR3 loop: CASGTLAGGPETQYF. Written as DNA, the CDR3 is TGTGCCAGCGGAACCCTAGCGGGGGGCCCGGAGACCCAGTACTTC.